Listed below are T cell receptor beta chains from one sample, sequenced in a study of response to subunit inactivated influenza vaccine. TCRdb recomputed calls from the RT-PCR reads with MiXCR, one row per CDR3 protein. Of just under 550,000 distinct CDR3 sequences in the sample, approximately 24% are singletons; the top ten hold under 3.5%. The sample was also linked to a second study, of T cells expressing NK-cell markers.

The source material was CD4+ T cells sorted from PBMCs, sampled approximately 13 days after vaccination. All receptors derive from a man aged 50-60 years who received an inactivated influenza vaccine. Each CDR3 is given with its conserved first and last residue. D genes are given only for firm matches. Not every row has a clone size; where given, it reads once, few, many or a size class.

d_call,clone_size,v_call,j_call,cdr3_aa,cdr3_nt
.,few,TRBV7-9,TRBJ2-7,CASSGLDSYEQYF,TGTGCCAGCAGCGGACTTGATTCCTACGAGCAGTACTTC
TRBD1,.,TRBV10-3,TRBJ2-2,CAISESGTGGVTGELFF,TGTGCCATCAGTGAGTCCGGGACAGGGGGCGTCACCGGGGAGCTGTTTTTT
.,.,TRBV5-1,TRBJ2-5,CASSPGAHNKETQYF,TGCGCCAGCAGTCCCGGGGCGCATAATAAAGAGACCCAGTACTTC
.,few,TRBV11-2,TRBJ1-2,CASSLDMAGAGYTF,TGTGCCAGCAGCTTAGATATGGCAGGGGCTGGCTACACCTTC
TRBD1,few,TRBV5-5,TRBJ2-2,CASSWGQTNTGELFF,TGTGCCAGCAGCTGGGGACAGACGAACACCGGGGAGCTGTTTTTT
.,few,TRBV6-1,TRBJ2-3,CASRAGSTDTQYF,TGTGCCAGCAGGGCGGGAAGCACAGATACGCAGTATTTT
.,few,TRBV5-4,TRBJ2-5,CASSWDPSQETQYF,TGTGCCAGCAGCTGGGACCCCTCCCAAGAGACCCAGTACTTC
.,.,TRBV7-8,TRBJ1-1,CASSLGRAANTEAFF,TGTGCCAGCAGCTTAGGCAGGGCCGCGAACACTGAAGCTTTCTTT
.,few,TRBV20-1,TRBJ2-1,CSAFNNEQFF,TGCAGTGCTTTTAACAATGAGCAGTTCTTC
.,.,TRBV28,TRBJ1-1,CASSLLTKNTEAFF,TGTGCCAGCAGCCTACTTACAAAGAACACTGAAGCTTTCTTT
TRBD1,few,TRBV10-3,TRBJ2-7,CAISSPGQGAYEQYF,TGTGCCATCAGTAGTCCGGGACAGGGGGCTTATGAGCAGTACTTC
TRBD2,.,TRBV4-3,TRBJ2-3,CASSQETSGGGATDTQYF,TGCGCCAGCAGCCAAGAAACTAGCGGGGGGGGGGCCACAGATACGCAGTATTTT
.,.,TRBV4-1,TRBJ1-5,CASSLGGYQPQHF,TGCGCCAGCAGCCTGGGAGGATATCAGCCCCAGCATTTT
.,.,TRBV11-1,TRBJ1-1,CASSTTSLNTEAFF,TGTGCCAGCAGTACAACATCCTTGAACACTGAAGCTTTCTTT
TRBD2,few,TRBV5-5,TRBJ2-5,CASSLSGGVQETQYF,TGTGCCAGCAGCTTGTCTGGGGGGGTCCAAGAGACCCAGTACTTC
.,few,TRBV5-6,TRBJ2-2,CASSWGFGELFF,TGTGCCAGCAGCTGGGGCTTCGGGGAGCTGTTTTTT
.,few,TRBV6-2/TRBV6-3,TRBJ1-6,CASSDRTASSYNSPLHF,TGTGCCAGCAGTGACCGGACGGCGAGCTCCTATAATTCACCCCTCCACTTT
.,once,TRBV7-2,TRBJ2-7,CASSLGAGLKTAKYF,TGTGCCAGCAGCCTCGGAGCAGGACTAAAAACGGCGAAGTACTTC
.,.,TRBV7-2,TRBJ2-1,CASSLAGGHFNEQFF,TGTGCCAGCAGCTTAGCGGGGGGGCACTTCAATGAGCAGTTCTTC
.,.,TRBV20-1,TRBJ2-2,CSALRGYTGELFF,TGCAGTGCTTTGCGGGGATACACCGGGGAGCTGTTTTTT
.,few,TRBV25-1,TRBJ2-5,CASSEAGRVETQYF,TGTGCCAGCAGTGAGGCAGGAAGGGTGGAGACCCAGTACTTC
TRBD1,.,TRBV10-3,TRBJ1-1,CAISADRDQKAFF,TGTGCCATCAGCGCCGACAGGGATCAGAAAGCTTTCTTT
.,.,TRBV12-3/TRBV12-4,TRBJ1-6,CASSLGGHSNSPLHF,TGTGCCAGCAGTTTAGGGGGACACTCTAATTCACCCCTCCACTTT
TRBD1,few,TRBV6-1,TRBJ2-4,CASRGGQGRNIQYF,TGTGCCAGCAGAGGGGGACAGGGAAGAAACATTCAGTACTTC
TRBD2,.,TRBV6-1,TRBJ2-5,CASSEVPGLAGARSF,TGTGCCAGCAGTGAGGTACCGGGACTAGCGGGGGCCCGCTCCTTC